What follows is one T cell receptor (beta chain) and its context. Its antigen is not known. The data were obtained in a study of vaccination and CD4 T cells after COVID-19. CDR1 and CDR2 (germline): SGHTA, FQGTGA. This CDR3 has 13 residues. Trimming stripped 2 bases from V and 4 bases from J, with 8 bases between. An Oncomine TCR Beta short-read assay was used to sequence the DNA from cultured CD4+ T cells. Genomic DNA was drawn out of CD4+ T cells grown in culture. TCRdb itself ran the PCR reads through MiXCR, one entry per CDR3 protein. The sample comprises tens of thousands of distinct CDR3 sequences, over 60% of which are singletons, and around 15% rests with the top ten. Treatment in this sample: roughly nine-day PBMC culture with coronavirus spike peptide pools or control peptides (ViraFEST assay). ViraFEST used peptide pools to expand antigen-specific T cells and subsequently sequenced their TCRs. IL-2 at roughly 9.6 IU/ml and peptide pools at around 10 ug/ml were added to PBMCs cultured at two million per well. After approximately 9 days of culture, CD4+ T cells were negatively selected.

The sequenced sample was CD4+ T cells from blood, cultured in vitro, obtained after SARS-CoV-2 vaccination. The chain joins TRBV7-3 to TRBJ1-2, with a tentative D call TRBD1 (5 bases). This clonotype was obtained from a human donor who received a COVID-19 vaccine. The CDR3 spells CASSLQGTYGYTF. As DNA, the CDR3 is TGTGCCAGCAGCTTACAGGGTACCTATGGCTACACCTTC.